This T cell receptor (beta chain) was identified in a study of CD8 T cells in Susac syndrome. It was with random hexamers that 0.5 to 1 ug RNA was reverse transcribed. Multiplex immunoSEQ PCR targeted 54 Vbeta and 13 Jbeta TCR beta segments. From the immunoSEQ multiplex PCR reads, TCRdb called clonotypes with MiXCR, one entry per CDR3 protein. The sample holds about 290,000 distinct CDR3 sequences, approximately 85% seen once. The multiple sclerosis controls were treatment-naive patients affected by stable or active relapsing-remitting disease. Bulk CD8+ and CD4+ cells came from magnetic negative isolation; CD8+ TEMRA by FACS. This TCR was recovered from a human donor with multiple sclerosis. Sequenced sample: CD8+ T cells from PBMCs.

The DNA for the CDR3 is TGTGCCAGCAGGCCCGAACTCGGGCCCTACAATGAGCAGTTCTTC. Residues: CASRPELGPYNEQFF. This sequence joins TRBV7-9 and TRBJ2-1, with D uncertain. Trimming cost V 6 bases and J 2 bases, with 14 bases left between them. This CDR3 contains 15 residues. Germline assignment: CDR1 SEHNR and CDR2 FQNEAQ (reference sequence).